The 22 T cell receptor beta chains given below trace back to one sample, sequenced in a study of technical replicates of blood from a few donors. Produced via immunoSEQ multiplex PCR; TCRdb's table is partial and in-frame only. In the table there are about 71,000 clones, around nine tenths of which are singletons. The specimen was PBMCs. The receptors here all came from a human donor in good health. Some clones in this sample may be carry-over from other donors' samples.

The chain employs TRBV7-3 and TRBJ2-1, with D tentatively TRBD2 (6 bases). The V gene's germline CDR1 is SGHTA and CDR2 FQGTGA. This CDR3 is built from 14 residues. Trimming took off 10 bases at V and 5 bases at J, with 18 bases between the two ends. In DNA, the CDR3 is TGTGCCACCTCGAGCGGGTGGGGGGACAATGAGCAGTTCTTC. As protein: CATSSGWGDNEQFF.

This clone was counted at least ten times. The chain joins TRBV29-1 to TRBJ1-1, with D perhaps matching TRBD1 (5 bases). Germline V gives CDR1 SQVTM, CDR2 ANQGSEA. The V end was cut by 7 bases, the J end by 4 bases, with 13 bases between. This CDR3 has 12 amino acids. CDR3 sequence reads: CSARPGGTEAFF. The CDR3 DNA follows: TGCAGCGCTAGACCCGGGGGCACTGAAGCTTTCTTT.

This chain uses TRBV4-2 with TRBJ2-2, with 8 bases matching TRBD1. From germline, CDR1 is LGHNA and CDR2 YNFKEQ. V lost 0 bases, J lost 6 bases, and 3 bases stayed unmatched. This CDR3 has 15 amino acids. The CDR3 coding sequence is TGTGCCAGCAGCCAAGAAATGGGACAGGCCGGGGAGCTGTTTTTT. Residues: CASSQEMGQAGELFF.

The gene calls are TRBV4-3 and TRBJ2-7; TRBD2 agrees at 9 bases. Germline CDR1 and CDR2: LGHNA and YSLEER. The CDR3 runs 15 residues. V gave up 5 bases and J gave up 1 base; unmatched junction bases: 6. In DNA form, the CDR3 reads TGCGCCAGCAGCTTCAGACTAGCGGAATCCTACGAGCAGTACTTC. It translates to CASSFRLAESYEQYF.

The chain links TRBV5-1 to TRBJ1-2; D is possibly TRBD1 (5 bases). V lost 3 bases and J 2 bases, leaving 11 bases between the germline ends. The CDR3 is 14 amino acids. Germline CDR1 and CDR2: SGHRS and YFSETQ. CDR3 amino acids: CASSSRGANYGYTF. CDR3 DNA sequence: TGCGCCAGCAGCTCTAGGGGTGCGAACTATGGCTACACCTTC.

The rearrangement uses TRBV6-5 and TRBJ2-3, with D uncertain. The CDR3 totals 13 residues. Per the germline V gene, CDR1 is MNHEY and CDR2 is SVGAGI. Trimming pared 5 bases from V and 6 bases from J, leaving 12 bases between. CDR3 loop: CASSTGYLDTQYF. The DNA of the CDR3 is TGTGCCAGCAGTACCGGGTACTTGGATACGCAGTATTTT.

This sequence joins TRBV5-1 and TRBJ1-1; a weak D match, TRBD1 (6 bases). The CDR3 loop spans 16 amino acids. Trimming stripped 4 bases from V and 4 bases from J, with 20 bases between. Germline V gene data show CDR1 as SGHRS and CDR2 as YFSETQ. CDR3 protein: CASSLSGTLESTEAFF. The CDR3 region has the DNA TGCGCCAGCAGCCTGTCCGGGACACTAGAGTCCACTGAAGCTTTCTTT.

The rearrangement links TRBV11-2 to TRBJ2-5; D gene ambiguous. This CDR3 spans 14 amino acids. V gave up 1 base and J gave up 3 bases, with 9 bases separating them. Germline V gene lookup returns CDR1 SGHAT and CDR2 FQNNGV. The CDR3 region is CASSLGYSEETQYF. The CDR3 nucleotides are TGTGCCAGCAGCTTAGGCTACAGTGAAGAGACCCAGTACTTC.

The rearrangement joins TRBV29-1 to TRBJ2-3, with D tentatively TRBD1 (7 bases). The CDR3 runs 14 residues. Trimming removed 5 bases from V and 0 bases from J, with 12 bases in between. Germline V lookup: CDR1 SQVTM, CDR2 ANQGSEA. The CDR3 protein is CSVLTGTSTDTQYF. CDR3 bases: TGCAGCGTTTTGACAGGGACTAGCACAGATACGCAGTATTTT.

The chain joins TRBV9 to TRBJ2-2, with 8 bases matching TRBD2. V lost 1 base and J lost 5; bases outside the gene matches: 4. Per germline, CDR1 SGDLS and CDR2 YYNGEE. The CDR3 totals 15 residues. The CDR3 region has the DNA TGTGCCAGCAGCGTAATCCCTAGCGGGACCGGGGAGCTGTTTTTT. This translates into CASSVIPSGTGELFF.

V and J are TRBV7-9 and TRBJ2-5, with D possibly matching TRBD1 (6 bases). CDR3 length: 15 residues. The V gene's germline CDR1 is SEHNR and CDR2 FQNEAQ (reference sequence). V lost 5 bases to trimming and J lost 5 bases, with 18 bases between them. The CDR3 sequence is CASSPRSGGWETQYF. CDR3 bases: TGTGCCAGCAGCCCGAGAAGTGGGGGCTGGGAGACCCAGTACTTC.

J is TRBJ1-1 and V is TRBV10-3; D is unclear. V dropped 4 bases and J dropped 7 bases, with 16 bases sitting between them. Germline CDR1 and CDR2: ENHRY and SYGVKD. This CDR3 spans 14 amino acids. CDR3 coding DNA: TGTGCCATCAGTGCCCTCGACGGACGGGGTGAAGCTTTCTTT. This encodes CAISALDGRGEAFF.

The chain carries TRBV10-2 and TRBJ2-5; D gene uncertain. The CDR3 sequence is 13 residues long. V was pared by 3 bases and J by 4 bases, with 9 bases between. Germline V CDR1 and CDR2: WSHSY, SAAADI. CDR3 protein: CASSDEVGETQYF. DNA of the CDR3: TGCGCCAGCAGTGACGAGGTCGGAGAGACCCAGTACTTC.

The chain couples TRBV27 to TRBJ2-1, with 7 positions matching TRBD1. Trimming at V came to 4 bases and at J to 2 bases, leaving 5 bases not matched to a gene. There are 15 residues in the CDR3. Germline V gene data show CDR1 as MNHEY and CDR2 as SMNVEV (reference sequence). Here the CDR3 DNA reads TGTGCCAGCAGTTCCAGGGACAGTGCCTACAATGAGCAGTTCTTC. It is translated as CASSSRDSAYNEQFF.

This rearrangement joins TRBV6-1 to TRBJ2-3; 8 bases agree with TRBD2. Germline V CDR1 and CDR2: MNHNS, SASEGT. V shed 0 bases and J 2 bases; nucleotides not matched to a gene: 19. This CDR3 contains 21 residues. This CDR3 is CASSEALRRASGPLPTDTQYF. The CDR3 DNA is TGTGCCAGCAGTGAAGCGCTTCGAAGGGCTAGCGGGCCCCTTCCCACAGATACGCAGTATTTT.

The chain recombines TRBV2 with TRBJ1-5, with D hard to call. Per the germline V gene, CDR1 is SNHLY and CDR2 is FYNNEI. Trimming took off 8 bases at V and 6 bases at J, with 17 bases between the two ends. CDR3 length equals 14 residues. This chain's CDR3 is CASGWEGGGQPQHF. The DNA for the CDR3 is TGTGCCAGCGGGTGGGAGGGAGGAGGTCAGCCCCAGCATTTT.

V is TRBV19 and J is TRBJ2-3; 7 bases align to TRBD2. The CDR3 is made up of 11 amino acids. V shed 8 bases and J 5 bases; nucleotides not matched to a gene: 1. Germline CDR1 LNHDA, CDR2 SQIVND (reference sequence). The CDR3 sequence: CASRGVDTQYF. DNA of the CDR3: TGTGCCAGTCGGGGGGTAGATACGCAGTATTTT.

V is TRBV7-2 and J is TRBJ1-2; D unresolved. Per germline, CDR1 SGHTA and CDR2 FQGNSA. The CDR3 covers 14 residues. The V end was cut by 5 bases, the J end by 6 bases, with 16 bases between. CDR3 coding DNA: TGTGCCAGCAGCCCGTATACGACAACGGATGGCTACACCTTC. This sequence encodes CASSPYTTTDGYTF.

The V call is TRBV7-8, the J call TRBJ2-5; 7 bases agree with TRBD1. The closer fit of TRBJ2-7 to the DNA end suggests the J call may be wrong. Germline V gives CDR1 SGHVS, CDR2 FQNEAQ. The CDR3 loop spans 13 amino acids. CDR3 nucleotide sequence: TGTGCCAGCAGCGAGGGACAGCTCTACGAGCAGTACTTC. Encoded protein: CASSEGQLYEQYF.

This chain connects TRBV5-1 to TRBJ2-6; D unclear. The germline V gene encodes CDR1 SGHRS and CDR2 YFSETQ. V was cut by 0 bases and J by 4 bases, with 11 bases left in between. CDR3 size: 16 residues. The CDR3 spells CASSLGGAAGANVLTF. CDR3 coding DNA: TGCGCCAGCAGCTTGGGAGGCGCAGCAGGGGCCAACGTCCTGACTTTC.

This clone was seen more than once but under ten times. The DNA of the CDR3 is TGTGCCAGCTCACAACGACAGGTCATGGATGGAGGAGCTTTCTTT. Translated: CASSQRQVMDGGAFF. The V call is TRBV18, the J call TRBJ1-1; D perhaps matches TRBD1 (6 bases). Germline values: CDR1 KGHSH, CDR2 LQKENI. The ends were cut back, 4 bases at V and 10 bases at J, with 22 bases in the middle. This CDR3 is 15 amino acids long.

The chain uses TRBV6-1 and TRBJ1-2, with TRBD1 identical over 7 bases. Germline V gene sequence: CDR1 MNHNS, CDR2 SASEGT. Germline trimming cut 1 base from V and 8 bases from J; bases unmatched to any gene: 4. The CDR3 sequence is 13 residues long. CDR3 in DNA: TGTGCCAGCAGTGAAGGACAGGGTTTAGGCTACACCTTC. It encodes CASSEGQGLGYTF.